Reported below is one TCR beta chain. The target antigen is unknown. This entry belongs to a study of T cells in Graves' hyperthyroidism and ophthalmopathy. Amplification of TCR beta CDR3 regions was performed using RNA transcripts as template. In the first-round RT-PCR of the TCR CDR3, the HTBI primer set was used. TCRdb independently ran MiXCR on the multiplex PCR reads; one entry per CDR3 protein. The sample has fewer than 450,000 distinct CDR3 sequences; 11% to 15% are singletons. Study-wide points: Ophthalmopathy, which appeared later, was predicted by the model a median 6.5 months before onset.

The PBMCs studied were ones that came from roughly 9.4 ml fresh peripheral blood. Material: blood. The TCR was taken from a middle-aged man with Graves' ophthalmopathy.

CDR3 region: CATREGDLDYNSPLHF. CDR3 in DNA: TGTGCCACCCGGGAGGGGGACTTAGACTATAATTCACCCCTCCACTTT. The chain combines TRBV27 with TRBJ1-6; a possible D gene is TRBD1 (6 bases). Germline CDR1 and CDR2: MNHEY and SMNVEV (reference sequence). This CDR3 has 16 residues. V was shortened by 10 bases and J by 3 bases, with 19 bases between the two germline ends.